What follows is one TCR beta chain and its context. Its antigen remains unknown. This entry belongs to a study of T cells in Graves' hyperthyroidism and ophthalmopathy. The study, taken as a whole, reports: Most clonotypes expanded in the thyroid (above 0.001) were also present in blood. Ophthalmopathy was told apart from stable hyperthyroidism by a 13 V-J model.

Per the germline V gene, CDR1 is DFQATT and CDR2 is SNEGSKA (reference sequence). The CDR3 sequence is 16 residues long. The V gene lost 1 base and the J gene lost 7 bases, with 22 bases spanning the gap. Amplification of TCR beta CDR3 regions was performed using RNA transcripts as template. The HTBI primer set drove a first-round RT-PCR of the TCR CDR3. TCRdb called the multiplex PCR reads again in MiXCR, with one record for every CDR3 protein. The sample has 750,000 to 900,000 distinct CDR3 sequences, 38% seen once; the top ten hold more than 7%. Based on clinical symptoms, serum thyroxine and TRAb, thyroid ultrasound and orbital computed tomography, diagnoses were reached.

The chain uses TRBV20-1 and TRBJ2-5; TRBD2 might be the D (6 bases). Material: blood. The TCR was taken from a man between 18 and 35 years old with Graves' hyperthyroidism. CDR3 sequence reads: CSARAPDNGWEVTQYF. In nucleotides, the CDR3 is TGCAGTGCTAGAGCCCCTGACAACGGGTGGGAGGTGACCCAGTACTTC.